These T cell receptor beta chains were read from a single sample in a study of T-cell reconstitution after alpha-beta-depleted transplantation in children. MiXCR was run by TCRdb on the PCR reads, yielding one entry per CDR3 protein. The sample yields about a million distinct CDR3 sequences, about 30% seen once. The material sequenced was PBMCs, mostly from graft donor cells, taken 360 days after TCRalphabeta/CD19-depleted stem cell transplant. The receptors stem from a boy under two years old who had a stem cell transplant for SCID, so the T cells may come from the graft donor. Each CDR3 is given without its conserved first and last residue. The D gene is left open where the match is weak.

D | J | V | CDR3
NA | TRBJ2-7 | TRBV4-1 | ASSLQGIFGYEQY
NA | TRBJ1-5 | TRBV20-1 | SAVSPTRVSNQPQH
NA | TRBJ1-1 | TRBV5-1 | ASSLEGFGDEAF
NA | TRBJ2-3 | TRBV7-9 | ASSFSVTDTQY
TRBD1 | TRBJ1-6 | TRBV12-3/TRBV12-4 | ASRPTGANSPLH
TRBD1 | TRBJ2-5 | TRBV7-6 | ASSPRGQGISHETQY
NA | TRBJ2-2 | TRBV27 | ASTAVRTNTGELF
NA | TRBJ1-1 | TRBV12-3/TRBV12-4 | ASSFGHKGTEAF
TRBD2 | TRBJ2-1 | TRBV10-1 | ASSDPAGGRDEQF
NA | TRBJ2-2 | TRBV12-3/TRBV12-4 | ASSLGLVGTGELF
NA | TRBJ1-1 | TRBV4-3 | ASSQDLGGIRTEAF
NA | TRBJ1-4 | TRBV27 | ASSLRQENEKLF
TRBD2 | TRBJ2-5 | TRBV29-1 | SVEPGSGGPVLKTQY
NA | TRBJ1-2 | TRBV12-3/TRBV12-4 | ASKGVNYGYT
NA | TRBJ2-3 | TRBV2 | ASTITDTQY
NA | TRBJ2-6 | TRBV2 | ASSPGHSGANVLT
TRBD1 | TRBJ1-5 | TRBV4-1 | ASSHPGQGHQPQH
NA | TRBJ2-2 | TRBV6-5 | ASSYFLVSTGELF
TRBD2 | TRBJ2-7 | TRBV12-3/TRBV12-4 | ASKAGGPGEQY
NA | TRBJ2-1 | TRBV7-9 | ASSLLRDDEQF
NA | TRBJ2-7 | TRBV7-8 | ASSLVLLDQQY
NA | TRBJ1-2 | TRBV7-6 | ASSLNALYYGYT
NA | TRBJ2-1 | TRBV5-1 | ASGRDSTYNEQF
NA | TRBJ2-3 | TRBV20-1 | SARDSGTTDTQY
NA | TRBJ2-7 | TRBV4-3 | ASSQESVYRYEQY
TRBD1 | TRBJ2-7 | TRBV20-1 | SAARGSYEQY
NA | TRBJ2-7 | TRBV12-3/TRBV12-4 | ASASGRVYEQY
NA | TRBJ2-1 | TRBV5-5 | ASSLVPPEQF
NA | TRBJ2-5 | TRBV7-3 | ASSFGVGETQY
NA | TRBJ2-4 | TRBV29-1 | SVENGKNIQY
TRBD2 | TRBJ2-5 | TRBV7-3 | ASSLGGDGETQY
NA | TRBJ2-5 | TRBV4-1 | ASSQGSVGETQY
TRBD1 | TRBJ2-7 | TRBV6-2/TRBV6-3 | ASRTGTGPYEQY
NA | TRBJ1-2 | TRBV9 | ASSVSAGTYGYT
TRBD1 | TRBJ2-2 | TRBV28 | ASNPDREDTGELF
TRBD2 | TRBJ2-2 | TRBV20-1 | SARGGLHSTGELF
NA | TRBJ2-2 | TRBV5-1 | ASVGPTNTGELF
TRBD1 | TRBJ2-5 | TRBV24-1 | ATSKGFGTGPGETQY